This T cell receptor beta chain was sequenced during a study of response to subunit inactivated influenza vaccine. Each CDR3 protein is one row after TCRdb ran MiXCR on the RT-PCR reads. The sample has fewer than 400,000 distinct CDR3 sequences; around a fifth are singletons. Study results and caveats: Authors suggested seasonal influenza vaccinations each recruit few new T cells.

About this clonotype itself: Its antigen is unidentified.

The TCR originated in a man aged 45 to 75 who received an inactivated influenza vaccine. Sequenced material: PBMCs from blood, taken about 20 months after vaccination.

As DNA, the CDR3 is TGTGCCAGCTCACCACTTCGAGAAGTAGCCAAAAACATTCAGTACTTC. This codes for CASSPLREVAKNIQYF. The J gene is TRBJ2-4, the V gene TRBV18; D uncertain. The CDR3 runs to 16 residues. Trimming removed 1 base from V and 0 bases from J, with 10 bases in between. Germline assignment: CDR1 KGHSH and CDR2 LQKENI.